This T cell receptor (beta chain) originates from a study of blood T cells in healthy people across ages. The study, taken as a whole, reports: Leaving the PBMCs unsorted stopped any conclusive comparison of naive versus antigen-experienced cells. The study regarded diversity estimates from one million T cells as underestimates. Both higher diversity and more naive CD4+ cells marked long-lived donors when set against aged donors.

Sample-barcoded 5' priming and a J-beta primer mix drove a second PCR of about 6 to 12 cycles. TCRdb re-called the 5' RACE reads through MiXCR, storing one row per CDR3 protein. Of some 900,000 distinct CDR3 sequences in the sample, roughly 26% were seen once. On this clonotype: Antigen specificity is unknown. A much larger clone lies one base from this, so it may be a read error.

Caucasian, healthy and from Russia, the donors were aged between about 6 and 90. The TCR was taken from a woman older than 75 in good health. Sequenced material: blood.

CDR3 protein: CASSDRGHRDTGAFF. DNA for the CDR3: TGCGCCAGCAGTGACAGGGGGCATCGGGACACTGGAGCTTTCTTT. The chain employs TRBV10-2 and TRBJ1-1, with TRBD1 matching over 8 bases. The CDR3 contains 15 residues. In germline, CDR1 is WSHSY, CDR2 SAAADI.